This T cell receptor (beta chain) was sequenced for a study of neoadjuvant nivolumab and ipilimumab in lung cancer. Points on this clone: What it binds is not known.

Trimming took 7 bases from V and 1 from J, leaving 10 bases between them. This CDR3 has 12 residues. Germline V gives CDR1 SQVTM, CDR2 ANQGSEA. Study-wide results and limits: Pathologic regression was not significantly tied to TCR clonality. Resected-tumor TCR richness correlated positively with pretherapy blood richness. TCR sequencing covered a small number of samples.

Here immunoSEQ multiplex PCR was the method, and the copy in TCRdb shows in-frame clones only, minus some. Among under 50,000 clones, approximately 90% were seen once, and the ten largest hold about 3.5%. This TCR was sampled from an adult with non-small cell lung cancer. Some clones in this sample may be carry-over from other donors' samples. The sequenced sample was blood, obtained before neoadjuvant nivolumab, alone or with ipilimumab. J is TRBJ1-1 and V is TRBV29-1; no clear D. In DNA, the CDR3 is TGCAGCGGTCGGACGGCGAACACTGAAGCTTTCTTT. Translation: CSGRTANTEAFF. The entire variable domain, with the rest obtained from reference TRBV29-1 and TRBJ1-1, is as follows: SAVISQKPSRDICQRGTSLTIQCQVDSQVTMMFWYRQQPGQSLTLIATANQGSEATYESGFVIDKFPISRPNLTFSTLTVSNMSPEDSSIYLCSGRTANTEAFFGQGTRLTVV.